These 2 T cell receptor beta chains share one sample of origin, sequenced in a study of T cell responses to AZD1222 COVID-19 vaccine (dated by TCRdb to the early 2020s). The time point label, as the study defines it: about 28 days (+/-7) after the second vaccine dose. Preparation of the library involved the immunoSEQ multiplex PCR assay. TCRdb stores this immuneACCESS table with in-frame sequences only. Part of the clones is absent; in the studies checked, under half of the shortfall reflects unresolved V genes, and no reason is known for the rest. The table for this sample lists about 120,000 clones; roughly 90% of them were counted only once. The ten largest clonotypes hold 2% to 3% of the sample. The sequencing here drew on peripheral blood, taken 28 days after the second AZD1222 dose. Receptors were obtained from an adult who received the AZD1222 COVID-19 vaccine.

This clone was observed a single time. The V gene is TRBV4-2, the J gene TRBJ2-2, with 7 bases that match TRBD1. Germline values: CDR1 LGHNA, CDR2 YNFKEQ. The CDR3 covers 16 residues. Trimming removed 1 base from V and 11 bases from J; junction bases left unmatched: 13. The CDR3 sequence is CASSQGYYDRAPELFF. In DNA form, the CDR3 reads TGTGCCAGCAGCCAAGGTTACTATGACAGGGCGCCCGAGCTGTTTTTT.

J is TRBJ2-7 and V is TRBV29-1; possible D gene TRBD2, 6 bases. The CDR3 totals 13 residues. From germline, CDR1 is SQVTM and CDR2 ANQGSEA. V gave up 4 bases and J gave up 0 bases, with 10 bases separating them. The chain's CDR3 is CSVAGGISYEQYF. The CDR3 nucleotides are TGCAGCGTTGCAGGCGGGATCTCCTACGAGCAGTACTTC.